This TCR beta chain derives from a study of monozygotic twins with cystic fibrosis. General observations from the study: Median Simpson clonality of approximately 0.0091 suggested naive T cells predominated. Unrelated CF individuals shared fewer identical clonotypes than monozygotic CF twins. Co-twins had the most similar V usage for 13 of 16 pairs, J for 8.

Only one count was recorded for this clone. Antigen unknown. TCRdb keeps only in-frame clones here, not all; method: immunoSEQ multiplex PCR. This sample carries around 27,000 clones, less than 95% of them seen once, and the ten largest clones take around 0.5%. The germline CDR1 and CDR2 sequences are MNHEY and SMNVEV (reference sequence). The CDR3 covers 14 residues. The V end was cut by 4 bases, the J end by 9 bases, with 16 bases between. The sequence derives from a girl aged 2 to 9 with cystic fibrosis. The chain has TRBV27 and TRBJ1-5, with D perhaps matching TRBD1 (5 bases). Sequenced sample: blood. In DNA form, the CDR3 reads TGTGCCAGCAGTTCAGTAGGGGCCGGATGGCCCCAGCATTTT. This codes for CASSSVGAGWPQHF.